This T cell receptor beta chain was sequenced in a study of molecular identifiers for immune sequencing clone quantification. CDR3 size: 12 residues. With 8 bases removed from V and 4 bases from J, the gap between germline ends came to 12 bases. The germline V gene has CDR1 MNHEY and CDR2 SVGEGT. Bulk libraries came from a prior protocol with listed TCR primers. TCRdb analysed the PCR reads with MiXCR anew, one entry per CDR3 protein. The sample includes approximately 680,000 distinct CDR3 sequences, roughly 27% seen only once; the top ten take 0.78%. The chain couples TRBV6-2 or TRBV6-3 to TRBJ2-7; D not resolved. The clonotype was recovered from a human donor in good health. Some libraries in this study had Jurkat cell RNA spiked in. The sequenced material came from naive CD8+ T cells from blood, with Jurkat cell RNA spiked in. Described subset: FACS-sorted CD8+CD4-CCR7+CD45RA+ naive T cells. CDR3 amino acids: CASSEPRYEQYF. The CDR3 nucleotides are TGTGCCAGCTCTGAGCCGCGGTACGAGCAGTACTTC.